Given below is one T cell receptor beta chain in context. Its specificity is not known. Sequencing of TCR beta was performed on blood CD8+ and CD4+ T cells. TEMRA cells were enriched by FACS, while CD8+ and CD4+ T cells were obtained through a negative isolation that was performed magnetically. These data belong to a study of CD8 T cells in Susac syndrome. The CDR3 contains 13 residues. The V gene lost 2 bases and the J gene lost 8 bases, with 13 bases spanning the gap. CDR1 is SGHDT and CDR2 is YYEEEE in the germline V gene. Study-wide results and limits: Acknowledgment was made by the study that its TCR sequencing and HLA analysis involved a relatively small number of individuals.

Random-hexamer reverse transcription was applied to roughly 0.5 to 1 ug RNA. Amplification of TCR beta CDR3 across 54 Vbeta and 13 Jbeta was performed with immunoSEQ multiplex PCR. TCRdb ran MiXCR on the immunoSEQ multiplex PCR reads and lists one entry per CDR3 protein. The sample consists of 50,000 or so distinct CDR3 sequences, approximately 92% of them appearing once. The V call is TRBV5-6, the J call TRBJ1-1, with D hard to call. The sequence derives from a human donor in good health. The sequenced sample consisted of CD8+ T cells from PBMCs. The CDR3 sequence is CASSLMGSAEAFF. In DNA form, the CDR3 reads TGTGCCAGCAGCTTAATGGGGAGCGCCGAAGCTTTCTTT. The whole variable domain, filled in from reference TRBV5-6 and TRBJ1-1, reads DAGVTQSPTHLIKTRGQQVTLRCSPKSGHDTVSWYQQALGQGPQFIFQYYEEEERQRGNFPDRFSGHQFPNYSSELNVNALLLGDSALYLCASSLMGSAEAFFGQGTRLTVV.